This is a list of T cell receptor beta chains from one sample in a study of blood T cell repertoires in COVID-19. Clones were read by immunoSEQ multiplex PCR, and TCRdb kept only the in-frame ones, dropping some. The sample yields 200,000 to 300,000 clones, 80% to 85% seen once. Sequenced sample: peripheral blood. These receptors were taken from a woman aged 60-75 years with active or convalescent COVID-19. Each CDR3 is given with its conserved first and last residue. Each record gives: V gene, D gene, J gene, clone size, CDR3 protein, CDR3 DNA. A D gene is named only where the DNA matches it firmly. Clone size is stated in some rows and not others, as once, few, many or a class when expanded.

V: TRBV6-2/TRBV6-3
D: TRBD1
J: TRBJ2-5
size: -
CDR3: CASSNDRGLQETQYF
DNA: TGTGCCAGCAGCAATGACAGGGGGCTTCAAGAGACCCAGTACTTC

V: TRBV30
D: TRBD1
J: TRBJ2-5
size: -
CDR3: CAWSNLPGQGFVGEETQYF
DNA: TGTGCCTGGAGTAACCTTCCGGGACAGGGGTTCGTTGGCGAAGAGACCCAGTACTTC

V: TRBV30
D: -
J: TRBJ1-5
size: once
CDR3: CAWRTGGAGNQPQHF
DNA: TGTGCCTGGAGAACGGGGGGCGCGGGCAATCAGCCCCAGCATTTT

V: TRBV7-3
D: TRBD2
J: TRBJ2-3
size: -
CDR3: CASSFTLAGPTDTQYF
DNA: TGTGCCAGCAGCTTTACACTAGCGGGCCCTACAGATACGCAGTATTTT

V: TRBV3-1/TRBV3-2
D: TRBD1
J: TRBJ1-1
size: -
CDR3: CASSPSQGFNTEAFF
DNA: TGTGCCAGCAGCCCCTCACAGGGGTTTAACACTGAAGCTTTCTTT

V: TRBV4-2
D: -
J: TRBJ2-6
size: -
CDR3: CASLRVGGANVLTF
DNA: TGTGCCAGCCTCAGGGTTGGTGGGGCCAACGTCCTGACTTTC

V: TRBV19
D: -
J: TRBJ1-1
size: -
CDR3: CASSTSGWTEAFF
DNA: TGTGCCAGTAGTACATCGGGTTGGACTGAAGCTTTCTTT

V: TRBV19
D: -
J: TRBJ1-1
size: once
CDR3: CASSHRASEAFF
DNA: TGTGCCAGTAGTCACAGGGCCTCCGAAGCTTTCTTT

V: TRBV18
D: TRBD1
J: TRBJ2-7
size: many
CDR3: CASSIQGAASEQYF
DNA: TGTGCCAGCTCCATACAGGGGGCGGCCTCCGAGCAGTACTTC

V: TRBV12-3/TRBV12-4
D: -
J: TRBJ1-2
size: -
CDR3: CASSSLYGYTF
DNA: TGTGCCAGCAGTAGCCTATATGGCTACACCTTC

V: TRBV5-1
D: -
J: TRBJ1-3
size: -
CDR3: CASSLTGAAGNTIYF
DNA: TGCGCCAGCAGCTTAACAGGAGCCGCTGGAAACACCATATATTTT

V: TRBV9
D: TRBD1
J: TRBJ1-4
size: -
CDR3: CASSPQDRGQGEKLFF
DNA: TGTGCCAGCAGCCCCCAAGACAGGGGGCAGGGTGAAAAACTGTTTTTT

V: TRBV6-2/TRBV6-3
D: TRBD1
J: TRBJ2-3
size: -
CDR3: CASSYTTGTGSTDTQYF
DNA: TGTGCCAGCAGTTACACAACCGGGACAGGGAGCACAGATACGCAGTATTTT

V: TRBV12-3/TRBV12-4
D: -
J: TRBJ1-1
size: -
CDR3: CASSPTGNTEAFF
DNA: TGTGCCAGCAGTCCCACAGGGAACACTGAAGCTTTCTTT

V: TRBV2
D: TRBD1
J: TRBJ1-5
size: -
CDR3: CASSRTGANQPQHF
DNA: TGTGCCAGCAGTAGGACAGGGGCCAATCAGCCCCAGCATTTT

V: TRBV29-1
D: TRBD1
J: TRBJ1-2
size: -
CDR3: CNVAGGTDYGYTF
DNA: TGCAACGTTGCTGGTGGGACAGATTATGGCTACACCTTC

V: TRBV10-2
D: TRBD1
J: TRBJ1-5
size: -
CDR3: CARHGRGKSGNQPQHF
DNA: TGCGCCAGACACGGCAGGGGGAAGTCGGGCAATCAGCCCCAGCATTTT

V: TRBV5-6
D: TRBD1
J: TRBJ2-7
size: -
CDR3: CASSLVGTARYEQYF
DNA: TGTGCCAGCAGCTTGGTCGGGACAGCCAGATACGAGCAGTACTTC

V: TRBV18
D: TRBD1
J: TRBJ2-5
size: -
CDR3: CASSGAGGPQETQYF
DNA: TGTGCCAGCTCCGGGGCAGGGGGCCCGCAAGAGACCCAGTACTTC

V: TRBV28
D: TRBD1
J: TRBJ1-1
size: -
CDR3: CASSTGQGSTEAFF
DNA: TGTGCCAGCAGCACGGGACAGGGAAGCACTGAAGCTTTCTTT

V: TRBV5-1
D: -
J: TRBJ2-1
size: -
CDR3: CASSLAGQSYNEQFF
DNA: TGCGCCAGCAGCTTGGCCGGACAGAGCTACAATGAGCAGTTCTTC

V: TRBV11-2
D: -
J: TRBJ2-1
size: -
CDR3: CASSLDRHGEQFF
DNA: TGTGCCAGCAGCTTAGATAGACACGGTGAGCAGTTCTTC

V: TRBV4-1
D: -
J: TRBJ2-1
size: -
CDR3: CASSQDARLGGLVQFF
DNA: TGCGCCAGCAGCCAAGATGCCCGCCTCGGGGGGCTAGTCCAGTTCTTC

V: TRBV11-2
D: TRBD2
J: TRBJ2-5
size: -
CDR3: CASSSHSGAWETQYF
DNA: TGTGCCAGCAGCTCCCATAGCGGGGCCTGGGAGACCCAGTACTTC

V: TRBV7-2
D: -
J: TRBJ2-3
size: -
CDR3: CASSRQTFGTDTQYF
DNA: TGTGCCAGCAGCCGTCAGACATTCGGCACAGATACGCAGTATTTT

V: TRBV19
D: -
J: TRBJ1-2
size: -
CDR3: CASSPSLVVAGYTF
DNA: TGTGCCAGTAGTCCCTCTCTGGTGGTGGCTGGCTACACCTTC

V: TRBV10-3
D: TRBD2
J: TRBJ2-1
size: -
CDR3: CAIGGLAAGEQFF
DNA: TGTGCCATCGGGGGACTAGCAGCAGGTGAGCAGTTCTTC

V: TRBV15
D: TRBD1
J: TRBJ1-6
size: -
CDR3: CATSRDPGQGGSPLHF
DNA: TGTGCCACCAGCAGAGATCCGGGACAGGGAGGCTCACCCCTCCACTTT

V: TRBV4-1
D: TRBD1
J: TRBJ1-5
size: -
CDR3: CASSHRDRGNQPQHF
DNA: TGCGCCAGCAGCCACCGGGACAGGGGCAATCAGCCCCAGCATTTT

V: TRBV19
D: TRBD1
J: TRBJ1-1
size: -
CDR3: CASSSGQGRVTEAFF
DNA: TGTGCCAGTAGTTCCGGACAGGGGAGGGTGACTGAAGCTTTCTTT

V: TRBV24-1
D: -
J: TRBJ1-2
size: -
CDR3: CATSDPQPRRVYGYTF
DNA: TGTGCCACCAGTGATCCCCAACCTAGACGGGTCTATGGCTACACCTTC

V: TRBV7-2
D: TRBD2
J: TRBJ2-1
size: -
CDR3: CASSLASIGTTTQFF
DNA: TGTGCCAGCAGCTTAGCTTCCATCGGGACTACTACCCAGTTCTTC

V: TRBV3-1/TRBV3-2
D: TRBD1
J: TRBJ1-1
size: -
CDR3: CASSPTNPGQGGVSLF
DNA: TGTGCCAGCAGCCCAACGAACCCGGGACAGGGGGGGGTGTCCCTTTTT

V: TRBV30
D: -
J: TRBJ1-5
size: -
CDR3: CAWTPGGQDHQPQHF
DNA: TGTGCCTGGACCCCAGGTGGCCAGGATCATCAGCCCCAGCATTTT

V: TRBV6-6
D: TRBD1
J: TRBJ1-2
size: -
CDR3: CASSYIGGTGGGGYTF
DNA: TGTGCCAGCAGTTACATAGGGGGCACAGGGGGCGGTGGCTACACCTTC

V: TRBV5-4
D: TRBD1
J: TRBJ2-4
size: -
CDR3: CASSLGGGQSKNIQYF
DNA: TGTGCCAGCAGCTTGGGAGGGGGCCAGAGCAAAAACATTCAGTACTTC

V: TRBV7-9
D: -
J: TRBJ2-1
size: -
CDR3: CASSPSSGAREQFF
DNA: TGTGCCAGCAGCCCCTCATCAGGGGCACGGGAGCAGTTCTTC

V: TRBV28
D: TRBD1
J: TRBJ1-5
size: -
CDR3: CASSRGPQPQHF
DNA: TGTGCCAGCTCCAGGGGGCCTCAGCCCCAGCATTTT

V: TRBV9
D: -
J: TRBJ1-1
size: -
CDR3: CASSVSMGGPNTEAFF
DNA: TGTGCCAGCAGCGTAAGTATGGGAGGGCCTAACACTGAAGCTTTCTTT

V: TRBV7-2
D: -
J: TRBJ2-1
size: -
CDR3: CASSLVGSSYNEQFF
DNA: TGTGCCAGCAGCCTAGTGGGGAGCTCCTACAATGAGCAGTTCTTC

V: TRBV9
D: -
J: TRBJ1-4
size: -
CDR3: CASSDRRDGEKLFF
DNA: TGTGCCAGCAGCGACAGGAGGGACGGTGAAAAACTGTTTTTT

V: TRBV19
D: -
J: TRBJ1-5
size: few
CDR3: CASSLQGGNQPQHF
DNA: TGTGCCAGTAGTTTACAGGGAGGGAATCAGCCCCAGCATTTT

V: TRBV3-1/TRBV3-2
D: TRBD2
J: TRBJ2-3
size: once
CDR3: CASSQDASGGADTQYF
DNA: TGTGCCAGCAGCCAGGACGCTAGCGGGGGCGCAGATACGCAGTATTTT

V: TRBV7-2
D: TRBD1
J: TRBJ2-7
size: -
CDR3: CASSLARDRVYEQYF
DNA: TGTGCCAGCAGCTTAGCGCGGGACAGGGTGTACGAGCAGTACTTC

V: TRBV6-6
D: -
J: TRBJ2-7
size: many
CDR3: CASSYSREEQYF
DNA: TGTGCCAGCAGTTACTCGAGGGAGGAGCAGTACTTC

V: TRBV6-5
D: -
J: TRBJ1-5
size: -
CDR3: CASSYSFGNQPQHF
DNA: TGTGCCAGCAGTTACTCCTTCGGCAATCAGCCCCAGCATTTT